The sequence of this TCR beta chain was determined in a study of T cells expressing NK-cell markers. TCRdb reprocessed the 5' RACE reads and reports one entry per CDR3 protein, with no DNA. The specimen's table records a few hundred thousand distinct CDR3 sequences. This CDR3 contains 13 residues. The germline V gene has CDR1 WSHSY and CDR2 SAAADI. V usage is TRBV10-2 and J usage is TRBJ2-7. This TCR came from a woman aged 45-60 years in good health. The sample comprised blood T cells: a sorted CD56 or NKG2C T cell subset, CD4+ or CD8+ T cells, or bulk PBMC T cells (not recorded which). The CDR3 loop is CASRKTGAYEQYF.